This passage covers 26 T cell receptor beta chains from one sample sequenced in a study of blood T cell repertoires in COVID-19. Repertoires were generated with immunoSEQ multiplex PCR, while TCRdb's copy carries only in-frame clones and drops some. The table includes fewer than 250,000 clones, 75% to 90% detected once. Sequencing was performed on peripheral blood. All receptors come from a man aged 60-69 years with acute or convalescent COVID-19.

The CDR3 DNA follows: TGTGCCAGCAGCCGCAGGGTCTCTGGAAACACCATATATTTT. Its translation: CASSRRVSGNTIYF. V usage is TRBV7-9 and J usage is TRBJ1-3, with a weak D call TRBD1 (5 bases). Trimming shortened V by 5 bases and J by 0 bases, and 8 bases separated the two germline ends. The CDR3 extends over 14 amino acids. Germline CDR1 is SEHNR and CDR2 is FQNEAQ (reference sequence).

This clone appeared once. The gene calls are TRBV4-1 and TRBJ2-3; 10 nucleotides agree with TRBD1. Trimming took 6 bases from V and 4 from J; bases not matched to a gene: 1. This CDR3 is 13 amino acids long. Germline V lookup: CDR1 MGHRA, CDR2 YSYEKL. CDR3 nucleotides: TGCGCCAGCAGGGACAGGGGGTCAGATACGCAGTATTTT. It codes for CASRDRGSDTQYF.

The rearrangement uses TRBV9 and TRBJ2-2; D call uncertain. There are 16 residues in the CDR3. Germline CDR1 is SGDLS and CDR2 is YYNGEE. Trimming cost V 0 bases and J 0 bases, with 9 bases left between them. The CDR3 DNA is TGTGCCAGCAGCGTAGCCCTAACTTCGAACACCGGGGAGCTGTTTTTT. Translation gives CASSVALTSNTGELFF.

The genes are TRBV9 and TRBJ2-1, with TRBD2 matching over 13 bases. CDR3 length equals 16 residues. Germline CDR1 reads SGDLS; CDR2 reads YYNGEE. The ends lost 4 bases at V and 2 bases at J; junction bases unmatched: 3. The CDR3 sequence is CASSPGLAGTYNEQFF. The CDR3 nucleotides read TGTGCCAGCAGCCCGGGACTAGCGGGAACCTACAATGAGCAGTTCTTC.

The rearrangement joins TRBV6-2 or TRBV6-3 to TRBJ2-7, with D hard to call. Trimming took 5 bases from V and 2 from J, leaving 10 bases between them. Germline CDR1 and CDR2: MNHEY and SVGEGT. The CDR3 runs to 13 residues. This CDR3 reads CASSTPTAYEQYF. DNA of the CDR3: TGTGCCAGCAGTACCCCCACGGCCTACGAGCAGTACTTC.

This chain uses TRBV6-5 with TRBJ2-4; 7 nucleotides align to TRBD1. The V gene end was trimmed by 4 bases and the J gene end by 1 base; junction bases not matched to a gene: 4. In germline, CDR1 is MNHEY, CDR2 SVGAGI. This CDR3 contains 15 residues. The CDR3 spells CASSFLTGAKNIQYF. The CDR3 DNA is TGTGCCAGCAGTTTCTTGACAGGGGCCAAAAACATTCAGTACTTC.

Comments on this clone: This sample includes further DNA sequences coding for the same CDR3. The chain is built from TRBV10-3 and TRBJ2-6; possible D gene TRBD2, 5 bases. This CDR3 contains 13 residues. The germline V gene has CDR1 ENHRY and CDR2 SYGVKD. Trimming removed 7 bases from V and 1 base from J, with 5 bases in between. CDR3: CAITGSGANVLTF. The CDR3 nucleotides are TGTGCCATCACGGGATCTGGGGCCAACGTCCTGACTTTC.

V is TRBV9 and J is TRBJ1-6; D possibly corresponds to TRBD1 (6 bases). From germline, CDR1 is SGDLS and CDR2 YYNGEE. V lost 3 bases and J 7 bases, leaving 17 bases between the germline ends. This CDR3 region has 16 residues. CDR3: CASSGSRGVQNSPLHF. The CDR3 region has the DNA TGTGCCAGCAGCGGATCCAGGGGAGTTCAGAATTCACCCCTCCACTTT.

This chain uses TRBV7-3 with TRBJ2-7; 9 bases line up with TRBD1. Germline lookup yields CDR1 SGHTA and CDR2 FQGTGA. The junction had 12 bases not matched to a gene; V was cut back by 5 bases and J by 1 base. The CDR3 covers 17 residues. CDR3 sequence reads: CASSENRGPRLSYEQYF. CDR3 DNA sequence: TGTGCCAGCAGCGAAAACAGGGGGCCCCGCCTTTCCTACGAGCAGTACTTC.

The chain links TRBV2 to TRBJ1-1; tentative D call: TRBD1 (5 bases). The CDR3 sequence is 16 residues long. V was trimmed by 3 bases and J by 0 bases, leaving 14 bases between them. The germline CDR1 and CDR2 sequences are SNHLY and FYNNEI. CDR3 sequence: CASSDRGAGMNTEAFF. Here the CDR3 DNA reads TGTGCCAGCAGTGACAGAGGGGCGGGGATGAACACTGAAGCTTTCTTT.

The rearrangement joins TRBV2 to TRBJ2-1; 7 bases line up with TRBD2. CDR1 SNHLY and CDR2 FYNNEI come from the germline V gene. This CDR3 spans 14 amino acids. V trimming: 6 bases; J trimming: 8 bases; junction bases outside the gene matches: 10. CDR3 coding DNA: TGTGCCAGCAGGGGATACGGGGGGACGGATGAGCAGTTCTTC. As protein: CASRGYGGTDEQFF.

V gene TRBV5-7 combines with J gene TRBJ1-6; TRBD1 matches 8 bases. TRBV5-7 is flagged as an ORF with uncertain function. After removal of 0 bases from V and 0 bases from J, the junction contained 5 bases not matched to a gene. The CDR3 is 18 amino acids. The CDR3 nucleotides read TGTGCCAGCAGCTTGGCGGCAGACAGGGGCTCCTATAATTCACCCCTCCACTTT. As protein: CASSLAADRGSYNSPLHF.

The J gene is TRBJ2-5, the V gene TRBV19; possibly TRBD2 for D (6 bases). Deletions cut 3 bases from V and 4 bases from J, with 12 bases between. Germline lookup yields CDR1 LNHDA and CDR2 SQIVND (reference sequence). The CDR3 contains 14 residues. Here the CDR3 reads CASSMSAGTETQYF. In DNA form, the CDR3 reads TGTGCCAGTAGTATGAGTGCGGGAACAGAGACCCAGTACTTC.

This chain connects TRBV6-5 to TRBJ1-4; D perhaps matches TRBD1 (5 bases). V was clipped by 0 bases and J by 6 bases, with 11 bases between them. The CDR3 extends over 15 amino acids. Germline-derived CDR1 and CDR2 are MNHEY and SVGAGI. The DNA for the CDR3 is TGTGCCAGCAGTTACTCATACAGGCGCGATGAAAAACTGTTTTTT. This translates into CASSYSYRRDEKLFF.

The count of this clone is one. CDR3 residues: CASSPSRTAISGNTIYF. The CDR3 region has the DNA TGTGCCAGCTCACCATCCAGGACAGCGATCTCTGGAAACACCATATATTTT. The gene calls are TRBV18 and TRBJ1-3, with D maybe TRBD1 (6 bases). Germline-derived CDR1 and CDR2 are KGHSH and LQKENI. Trimming took 2 bases from V and 0 from J, leaving 14 bases between them. This CDR3 is 17 amino acids long.

This clone is a singleton in its sample. The chain uses TRBV5-1 and TRBJ1-1; D might be TRBD1 (5 bases). CDR1 SGHRS and CDR2 YFSETQ come from the germline V gene. There are 13 residues in the CDR3. The V end was cut by 1 base, the J end by 7 bases, with 11 bases between. This CDR3 reads CASSLQGEVEAFF. In DNA form, the CDR3 reads TGCGCCAGCAGCTTGCAAGGGGAGGTTGAAGCTTTCTTT.

This chain joins TRBV30 and TRBJ2-7; TRBD1 aligns across 9 bases. The V gene's germline CDR1 is GTSNPN and CDR2 SVGIG (reference sequence). This CDR3 is built from 18 residues. V shed 3 bases and J 0 bases; nucleotides not matched to a gene: 15. CDR3 nucleotides: TGTGCCTGGAGAATACCCTTATCGGGACAGGGCCTCTCCTACGAGCAGTACTTC. Residues: CAWRIPLSGQGLSYEQYF.

This clone was detected once. The J gene is TRBJ1-6, the V gene TRBV6-5, with D maybe TRBD1 (5 bases). The CDR3 contains 13 residues. The germline V and J ends were trimmed by 6 bases and 5 bases, with 8 bases remaining between them. From germline, CDR1 is MNHEY and CDR2 SVGAGI. The CDR3 loop is CASRTDNNSPLHF. For the CDR3, the DNA is TGTGCCAGCAGGACAGATAATAATTCACCCCTCCACTTT.

This clone was seen a handful of times. The chain couples TRBV6-5 to TRBJ1-1, with 10 bases identical to TRBD1. With V trimmed by 5 bases and J by 5 bases, 5 bases remained unmatched. The CDR3 spans 14 residues. Germline V lookup: CDR1 MNHEY, CDR2 SVGAGI. The CDR3 is CASSTGTGVTEAFF. The DNA of the CDR3 is TGTGCCAGCAGTACCGGGACAGGGGTTACTGAAGCTTTCTTT.

The chain recombines TRBV18 with TRBJ2-7, with 8 bases fitting TRBD1. The V segment lost 3 bases and the J segment 12 bases; nucleotides outside the gene matches: 10. Germline loops: CDR1 KGHSH, CDR2 LQKENI. The CDR3 spans 13 residues. This chain's CDR3 is CASSPQGQGDGYF. DNA for the CDR3: TGTGCCAGCTCACCGCAAGGACAGGGCGACGGGTACTTC.

This chain connects TRBV9 to TRBJ1-1, with D possibly matching TRBD1 (5 bases). The CDR3 has 15 residues. Looked up from germline, CDR1 is SGDLS and CDR2 is YYNGEE. Trimming removed 0 bases at V and 1 base at J, with 10 bases between. Written as DNA, the CDR3 is TGTGCCAGCAGCGTAGGGCCAGACAGGAACACTGAAGCTTTCTTT. Its protein product is CASSVGPDRNTEAFF.

The chain couples TRBV3-1 (or the pseudogene TRBV3-2) to TRBJ2-5; 12 bases align to TRBD2. V dropped 4 bases and J dropped 5; count of bases not matched to a gene: 8. The CDR3 is 16 residues long. In germline, CDR1 is LGHDT, CDR2 YNNKEL (reference sequence). DNA for the CDR3: TGTGCCAGCAGCCCTCCCCTAGCGGGGGGGTTTGAGACCCAGTACTTC. Translating gives CASSPPLAGGFETQYF.

The table lists this clone with a count of one. The chain joins TRBV30 to TRBJ1-1; a weak D match, TRBD1 (5 bases). Trimming took off 4 bases at V and 1 base at J, with 10 bases between the two ends. The CDR3 is 13 amino acids. Germline V lookup: CDR1 GTSNPN, CDR2 SVGIG (reference sequence). Here the CDR3 reads CAWTGSGNTEAFF. The CDR3 DNA reads TGTGCCTGGACAGGGTCTGGGAACACTGAAGCTTTCTTT. The whole variable domain, remainder taken from reference TRBV30 and TRBJ1-1, is SQTIHQWPATLVQPVGSPLSLECTVEGTSNPNLYWYRQAAGRGLQLLFYSVGIGQISSEVPQNLSASRPQDRQFILSSKKLLLSDSGFYLCAWTGSGNTEAFFGQGTRLTVV.

This clone appeared a few times. The V and J genes are TRBV7-2 and TRBJ2-2; 7 bases fit TRBD1. The CDR3 is made up of 15 amino acids. Germline CDR1 is SGHTA and CDR2 is FQGNSA. With 5 bases clipped from V and 0 bases from J, the junction kept 3 bases outside the gene matches. The CDR3 DNA is TGTGCCAGCAGCAGAGGACAGGCGAACACCGGGGAGCTGTTTTTT. Translating gives CASSRGQANTGELFF.

The rearrangement links TRBV9 to TRBJ1-3; tentative D call: TRBD1 (6 bases). Germline-derived CDR1 and CDR2 are SGDLS and YYNGEE. The length of the CDR3 is 15 residues. Trimming pared 3 bases from V and 0 bases from J, leaving 10 bases between. CDR3 in DNA: TGTGCCAGCAGCGATACAGGGATCTCTGGAAACACCATATATTTT. Its protein product is CASSDTGISGNTIYF.

V gene TRBV6-1 combines with J gene TRBJ1-6; TRBD1 might be the D (5 bases). Germline loops: CDR1 MNHNS, CDR2 SASEGT. The V gene lost 2 bases and the J gene lost 8 bases, with 16 bases spanning the gap. The CDR3 has 16 residues. In DNA form, the CDR3 reads TGTGCCAGCAGTGAACTAGGGGCGCGGTGGGATTCACCCCTCCACTTT. Its translation: CASSELGARWDSPLHF.